These 12 T cell receptor beta chains share one sample of origin, sequenced in a study of CD8+ T cells in alopecia areata. RNA was isolated and reverse transcribed to cDNA, the sequencing template. The protocol was immunoSEQ multiplex PCR, while the TCRdb copy is restricted to in-frame clones and leaves out a portion. The sample lists some 160,000 clones; just over 65% were seen once. Treatment of the sample: oral pan-JAK inhibitor, 5-10 mg twice daily. Source: CD4+ T cells sorted from blood, taken at week 4, from a patient treated with tofacitinib. The source of these receptors is a human donor with alopecia areata.

The rearrangement links TRBV2 to TRBJ2-7, with D perhaps TRBD1 or TRBD2 (5 bases each). The CDR3 covers 13 residues. Germline V gene sequence: CDR1 SNHLY, CDR2 FYNNEI. V dropped 8 bases and J dropped 3 bases, with 14 bases sitting between them. The chain's CDR3 is CASDRDGIYEQYF. The CDR3 DNA reads as TGTGCCAGCGACCGGGACGGCATCTACGAGCAGTACTTC.

This clone was seen just once. This chain joins TRBV29-1 and TRBJ2-7; no clear D. Looked up from germline, CDR1 is SQVTM and CDR2 is ANQGSEA. The CDR3 covers 13 residues. Trimming removed 4 bases from V and 0 bases from J, with 10 bases in between. The CDR3 loop is CSVAEGYSYEQYF. The CDR3 DNA follows: TGCAGCGTTGCGGAAGGTTACTCCTACGAGCAGTACTTC.

The rearrangement uses TRBV25-1 and TRBJ1-2; maybe TRBD1 (6 bases). V dropped 7 bases and J dropped 2 bases, with 11 bases sitting between them. The CDR3 extends over 13 amino acids. CDR1 is MGHDK, CDR2 SYGVNS, per germline. The CDR3 DNA is TGTGCCAGCAACGGGGGCTGGAACTATGGCTACACCTTC. It specifies CASNGGWNYGYTF.

In its sample, this clone was seen a few times. One end of the junction fails to match germline, which may point to a read error. The chain employs TRBV14 and TRBJ2-1; the match to TRBD2 covers 8 bases. The CDR3 spans 15 residues. CDR1 and CDR2 from the germline V gene are SGHDN and FVKESK. This CDR3 is CASSQALAAYNEQFF. CDR3 sequence (DNA): TGTGCCAGCAGTCAAGCACTAGCGGCGTACAATGAGCAGTTCTTC.

The chain links TRBV5-1 to TRBJ1-3; D might be TRBD1 (5 bases). V was shortened by 4 bases and J by 0 bases, with 14 bases between the two germline ends. In germline, CDR1 is SGHRS, CDR2 YFSETQ. This CDR3 has 16 amino acids. As DNA, the CDR3 is TGCGCCAGCAGCCGGGACGGATCCCTCTCTGGAAACACCATATATTTT. Amino acid sequence: CASSRDGSLSGNTIYF.

The rearrangement joins TRBV27 to TRBJ1-4, with a tentative D call TRBD1 (5 bases). This CDR3 is 14 amino acids long. Germline V lookup: CDR1 MNHEY, CDR2 SMNVEV (reference sequence). The ends were cut back, 4 bases at V and 8 bases at J, with 14 bases in the middle. The CDR3 sequence: CASSSLGVGEKLFF. The CDR3 DNA reads TGTGCCAGCAGTTCCCTGGGGGTCGGCGAAAAACTGTTTTTT. Supplemented by reference TRBV27 and TRBJ1-4, the full variable domain reads EAQVTQNPRYLITVTGKKLTVTCSQNMNHEYMSWYRQDPGLGLRQIYYSMNVEVTDKGDVPEGYKVSRKEKRNFPLILESPSPNQTSLYFCASSSLGVGEKLFFGSGTQLSVL.

The gene calls are TRBV27 and TRBJ2-4; D ambiguous. V dropped 2 bases and J dropped 4 bases, with 9 bases sitting between them. This CDR3 is 14 amino acids long. CDR1 is MNHEY and CDR2 is SMNVEV in the germline V gene (reference sequence). The CDR3: CASSLGWQKNIQYF. CDR3 DNA: TGTGCCAGCAGTTTAGGTTGGCAGAAAAACATTCAGTACTTC.

This clone was recorded only once. This chain connects TRBV27 to TRBJ2-2; 8 bases agree with TRBD2. The CDR3 is made up of 17 amino acids. V lost 3 bases and J lost 3; bases outside the gene matches: 9. Germline V CDR1 and CDR2: MNHEY, SMNVEV (reference sequence). CDR3 nucleotide sequence: TGTGCCAGCAGTTTGGGGCTAGCGGGTTTTGACACCGGGGAGCTGTTTTTT. It specifies CASSLGLAGFDTGELFF.

V and J are TRBV5-1 and TRBJ1-2, with 8 positions matching TRBD1. CDR1 and CDR2 (germline): SGHRS, YFSETQ. This CDR3 is 12 amino acids long. The trim removed 4 bases at V and 7 bases at J, leaving 3 bases unmatched. CDR3 sequence: CASSEQGGGYTF. In nucleotides, the CDR3 is TGCGCCAGCAGCGAACAGGGGGGTGGCTACACCTTC.

The genes are TRBV4-1 and TRBJ2-7, with 7 bases lining up with TRBD1. CDR1 and CDR2 from the germline V gene are MGHRA and YSYEKL. Trimming cost V 0 bases and J 6 bases; bases outside gene matches: 8. The CDR3 has 15 residues. CDR3 in DNA: TGCGCCAGCAGCCAAGACGACAGGGCGTACTGCGAGCAGTACTTC. It encodes CASSQDDRAYCEQYF.

This chain joins TRBV19 and TRBJ1-1; TRBD1 matches 8 bases. After removal of 5 bases from V and 1 base from J, the junction contained 9 bases not matched to a gene. The CDR3 totals 16 residues. CDR1 and CDR2 from the germline V gene are LNHDA and SQIVND (reference sequence). The CDR3 region has the DNA TGTGCCAGTAGTTTCTCGACAGGGGCTGGGAACACTGAAGCTTTCTTT. It specifies CASSFSTGAGNTEAFF.

In regard to this clone: This same CDR3 is encoded by further DNA sequences in the sample. The J gene is TRBJ1-1, the V gene TRBV5-1; D not certain. Germline CDR1 reads SGHRS; CDR2 reads YFSETQ. V gave up 0 bases and J gave up 5 bases, with 8 bases separating them. The CDR3 totals 13 residues. CDR3 residues: CASSLAEGTEAFF. For the CDR3, the DNA is TGCGCCAGCAGCTTGGCCGAAGGGACTGAAGCTTTCTTT. The full variable domain, in which reference TRBV5-1 and TRBJ1-1 provide the parts outside the CDR3, is KAGVTQTPRYLIKTRGQQVTLSCSPISGHRSVSWYQQTPGQGLQFLFEYFSETQRNKGNFPGRFSGRQFSNSRSEMNVSTLELGDSALYLCASSLAEGTEAFFGQGTRLTVV.